A selection of T cell receptor beta chains follows, all from one sample in a study of blood T cell repertoires in COVID-19. This table comes from immunoSEQ multiplex PCR, and its TCRdb copy is limited to in-frame clones, with some not included. The repertoire holds 300,000 to 400,000 clones, with less than 90% as singletons. Sequenced sample: PBMCs or T cells enriched from blood (not recorded which). The receptors were gathered from a woman in her twenties or thirties who had recovered from COVID-19. Both conserved end residues are part of each CDR3. A D gene is named only where the DNA matches it firmly. Not every row has a clone size; where given, it reads once, few, many or a size class.

clone size,V gene,D gene,J gene,CDR3 protein,CDR3 DNA
once,TRBV28,NA,TRBJ1-6,CASSPRTDSPLHF,TGTGCCAGCAGTCCCCGGACAGATTCACCCCTCCACTTT
NA,TRBV13,TRBD1,TRBJ1-6,CASSYTGQGNSPLHF,TGTGCCAGCAGCTATACGGGACAGGGGAATTCACCCCTCCACTTT
NA,TRBV27,TRBD2,TRBJ2-7,CASSRGGTYEQYF,TGTGCCAGCAGCCGCGGGGGAACCTACGAGCAGTACTTC
NA,TRBV18,TRBD1,TRBJ2-7,CASSPRQGYEQYF,TGTGCCAGCTCACCTAGACAGGGCTACGAGCAGTACTTC
NA,TRBV28,TRBD2,TRBJ2-7,CASSVLGGLALNSYEQYF,TGTGCCAGCAGTGTCTTAGGTGGACTAGCCCTAAACTCCTACGAGCAGTACTTC
NA,TRBV11-2,NA,TRBJ1-2,CASSLDAGGAGGYTF,TGTGCCAGCAGCTTAGATGCGGGAGGGGCGGGAGGCTACACCTTC
NA,TRBV4-1,TRBD1,TRBJ2-1,CASSQPGQGAPNNEQFF,TGCGCCAGCAGCCAACCGGGACAGGGGGCCCCTAACAATGAGCAGTTCTTC
NA,TRBV11-2,NA,TRBJ2-7,CASSLDPGPGREQYF,TGTGCCAGCAGCTTAGATCCAGGTCCGGGGAGGGAGCAGTACTTC
NA,TRBV30,NA,TRBJ1-3,CAWSATGSSGNTIYF,TGTGCCTGGAGTGCGACGGGTTCCTCTGGAAACACCATATATTTT
NA,TRBV15,TRBD2,TRBJ2-1,CATSKTSGGADEQFF,TGTGCCACCAGCAAGACTAGCGGGGGGGCTGATGAGCAGTTCTTC
NA,TRBV9,NA,TRBJ1-4,CASSVEEVEGIFGTNEKLFF,TGTGCCAGCAGCGTAGAGGAGGTAGAAGGAATATTTGGAACTAATGAAAAACTGTTTTTT
NA,TRBV6-5,TRBD2,TRBJ2-7,CASSSVAGGPYEQYF,TGTGCCAGCAGCTCCGTAGCGGGGGGACCCTACGAGCAGTACTTC
NA,TRBV4-1,NA,TRBJ2-2,CASSPGYTGELFF,TGCGCCAGCAGCCCCGGTTACACCGGGGAGCTGTTTTTT
NA,TRBV30,NA,TRBJ1-6,CAWSAGYNSPLHF,TGTGCCTGGAGTGCGGGGTATAATTCACCCCTCCACTTT
NA,TRBV29-1,NA,TRBJ2-7,CSVTMANSYEQYF,TGCAGCGTGACAATGGCCAACTCCTACGAGCAGTACTTC
NA,TRBV10-1,NA,TRBJ1-4,CASSESEGPEPEKLFF,TGCGCCAGCAGTGAGTCCGAGGGTCCAGAGCCTGAAAAACTGTTTTTT
NA,TRBV7-9,NA,TRBJ2-3,CASSRTTLSTDTQYF,TGTGCCAGCAGCCGGACTACCTTAAGCACAGATACGCAGTATTTT
NA,TRBV2,NA,TRBJ2-7,CASSLNSYEQYF,TGTGCCAGCAGTTTAAACAGCTACGAGCAGTACTTC
NA,TRBV28,NA,TRBJ1-2,CASRGPTENYGYTF,TGTGCCAGCAGGGGCCCGACAGAAAACTATGGCTACACCTTC
once,TRBV6-5,NA,TRBJ1-4,CASSYSGATLNEKLFF,TGTGCCAGCAGTTACTCAGGGGCCACCCTTAATGAAAAACTGTTTTTT